These 31 T cell receptor beta chains were sequenced from one sample in a study of control samples from healthy donors and cancer patients. Data came from immunoSEQ multiplex PCR; TCRdb stores just in-frame clones and leaves some out. The table includes tens of thousands of clones, approximately 91% detected once. Sequencing input: blood. All receptors derive from a woman in her 50s in good health.

V is TRBV6-5 and J is TRBJ2-1; D is ambiguous. Germline-derived CDR1 and CDR2 are MNHEY and SVGAGI. Deletions cut 1 base from V and 7 bases from J, with 8 bases between. This CDR3 has 13 amino acids. This chain's CDR3 is CASSYYGLNEQFF. As DNA, the CDR3 is TGTGCCAGCAGTTACTACGGCCTGAATGAGCAGTTCTTC.

This chain links TRBV10-3 with TRBJ2-2; 9 positions match TRBD1. The V and J ends lost 6 bases and 6 bases, in that order; junction bases with no gene match: 5. This CDR3 spans 14 amino acids. Germline CDR1 ENHRY, CDR2 SYGVKD. CDR3: CAISGQGMPGELFF. The CDR3 region has the DNA TGTGCCATCAGCGGACAGGGGATGCCCGGGGAGCTGTTTTTT.

V usage is TRBV7-2 and J usage is TRBJ1-2; 7 bases match TRBD1. In germline, CDR1 is SGHTA, CDR2 FQGNSA. The CDR3 extends over 16 amino acids. V was clipped by 4 bases and J by 5 bases; unmatched bases: 13. The CDR3 is CASSSSLLTGAYGYTF. CDR3 DNA sequence: TGTGCCAGCAGCTCATCCTTGCTTACAGGGGCATATGGCTACACCTTC.

This clone was detected once. The rearrangement joins TRBV5-1 to TRBJ2-1; 10 bases are a match to TRBD1. Trimming took 4 bases from V and 8 from J; bases not matched to a gene: 3. CDR1 SGHRS and CDR2 YFSETQ come from the germline V gene. CDR3 length equals 13 residues. The CDR3 DNA sequence: TGCGCCAGCAGCGGGACAGGGGTTCATGAGCAGTTCTTC. Translated, it gives CASSGTGVHEQFF. The complete variable domain, with remaining parts taken from reference TRBV5-1 and TRBJ2-1, reads KAGVTQTPRYLIKTRGQQVTLSCSPISGHRSVSWYQQTPGQGLQFLFEYFSETQRNKGNFPGRFSGRQFSNSRSEMNVSTLELGDSALYLCASSGTGVHEQFFGPGTRLTVL.

The table lists this clone with a count of one. The J gene is TRBJ1-1, the V gene TRBV19, with D tentatively TRBD1 (6 bases). Germline CDR1 is LNHDA and CDR2 is SQIVND (reference sequence). V was cut by 7 bases and J by 0 bases, with 15 bases left in between. CDR3 size: 15 residues. The CDR3 protein is CASKRGPGVNTEAFF. The DNA for the CDR3 is TGTGCCAGTAAACGGGGGCCCGGGGTGAACACTGAAGCTTTCTTT.

This chain links TRBV19 with TRBJ2-1; weak D call: TRBD1 (6 bases). Germline assignment: CDR1 LNHDA and CDR2 SQIVND (reference sequence). V was shortened by 2 bases and J by 5 bases, with 10 bases between the two germline ends. The CDR3 is 14 residues long. The CDR3 bases are TGTGCCAGTAGTATAAACAGGGAGAACAATGAGCAGTTCTTC. This sequence encodes CASSINRENNEQFF.

CDR3 in amino acids: CASSLGASSGGHYEQYF. The CDR3 nucleotides are TGTGCCAGCAGCTTAGGGGCCTCTAGCGGGGGACACTACGAGCAGTACTTC. The V gene is TRBV7-9, the J gene TRBJ2-7, with 10 bases that match TRBD2. The junction had 9 bases not matched to a gene; V was cut back by 1 base and J by 3 bases. This CDR3 spans 17 amino acids. Germline assignment: CDR1 SEHNR and CDR2 FQNEAQ (reference sequence).

CDR3 sequence: CASSEFTGGMESYEQYF. In nucleotides, the CDR3 is TGTGCCAGCAGTGAGTTCACAGGGGGCATGGAGTCCTACGAGCAGTACTTC. The chain links TRBV2 to TRBJ2-7; 9 bases are a match to TRBD1. Per germline, CDR1 SNHLY and CDR2 FYNNEI. J gave up 1 base and V 3 bases, and 10 bases lay outside the gene matches. The length of the CDR3 is 17 residues.

The chain uses TRBV11-3 and TRBJ2-2; maybe TRBD1 (5 bases). With 2 bases removed from V and 6 bases from J, the gap between germline ends came to 10 bases. From germline, CDR1 is SGHNT and CDR2 YENEEA. This CDR3 has 14 amino acids. CDR3 sequence: CASSLSRAAGELFF. DNA of the CDR3: TGTGCCAGCAGCTTATCCAGGGCGGCCGGGGAGCTGTTTTTT.

The chain links TRBV30 to TRBJ2-2; D gene uncertain. Between the trimmed V and J ends, which lost 4 bases and 6 bases, there was a span of 6 bases. This CDR3 contains 11 residues. Looked up from germline, CDR1 is GTSNPN and CDR2 is SVGIG (reference sequence). In DNA, the CDR3 is TGTGCCTGGAAAGCAGCCGGGGAGCTGTTTTTT. This sequence encodes CAWKAAGELFF.

V usage is TRBV9 and J usage is TRBJ1-6, with D possibly matching TRBD1 (5 bases). The CDR3 runs to 15 residues. The V end lost 0 bases, the J end lost 9 bases, and 13 bases lay between the germline ends. The V gene's germline CDR1 is SGDLS and CDR2 YYNGEE. The CDR3 DNA follows: TGTGCCAGCAGCGTAGGAGGCAGGGAGGGTTCACCCCTCCACTTT. Encoded protein: CASSVGGREGSPLHF.

The chain links TRBV6-1 to TRBJ1-5, with 7 bases aligning to TRBD1. Germline trimming cut 3 bases from V and 1 base from J; bases unmatched to any gene: 15. The CDR3 has 19 residues. Per germline, CDR1 MNHNS and CDR2 SASEGT. The CDR3 spells CASSDYGFGRGQSNQPQHF. CDR3 coding DNA: TGTGCCAGCAGTGATTACGGTTTTGGGAGGGGGCAAAGCAATCAGCCCCAGCATTTT.

The chain is built from TRBV5-6 and TRBJ2-7, with 7 bases fitting TRBD1. J lost 2 bases, V lost 4 bases, and 6 bases had no gene match. The CDR3 covers 14 residues. Looked up from germline, CDR1 is SGHDT and CDR2 is YYEEEE. The CDR3 bases are TGTGCCAGCAGCACCGGACAGGTAGCCTACGAGCAGTACTTC. It yields the protein CASSTGQVAYEQYF.

V gene TRBV12-5 combines with J gene TRBJ1-1, with D perhaps TRBD1 (5 bases). V dropped 8 bases and J dropped 1 base, with 11 bases sitting between them. The CDR3 length is 13 residues. CDR1 LGHNT and CDR2 FRNRAP come from the germline V gene. The CDR3 sequence is CASQQGSNTEAFF. In nucleotides, the CDR3 is TGTGCTAGTCAGCAGGGATCGAACACTGAAGCTTTCTTT. The full variable domain, rest sourced from reference TRBV12-5 and TRBJ1-1, is DARVTQTPRHKVTEMGQEVTMRCQPILGHNTVFWYRQTMMQGLELLAYFRNRAPLDDSGMPKDRFSAEMPDATLATLKIQPSEPRDSAVYFCASQQGSNTEAFFGQGTRLTVV.

In DNA form, the CDR3 reads TGTGCCAGTAGTACAGGGATTAGCAATCAGCCCCAGCATTTT. Its translation is CASSTGISNQPQHF. V is TRBV19 and J is TRBJ1-5, with a weak D call TRBD1 (5 bases). CDR3 size: 14 residues. Germline values: CDR1 LNHDA, CDR2 SQIVND (reference sequence). Deletions cut 4 bases from V and 0 bases from J, with 7 bases between.

V is TRBV4-1 and J is TRBJ1-3, with TRBD1 matching 10 bases. Per the germline V gene, CDR1 is MGHRA and CDR2 is YSYEKL. This CDR3 contains 15 residues. With V trimmed by 3 bases and J by 3 bases, 2 bases remained unmatched. The CDR3 region has the DNA TGCGCCAGCAGCCAGGACAGGGGGATTGGAAACACCATATATTTT. This sequence encodes CASSQDRGIGNTIYF.

The chain couples TRBV15 to TRBJ1-3; TRBD1 matches at 7 bases. CDR3 length: 14 residues. Germline assignment: CDR1 LNHNV and CDR2 YYDKDF (reference sequence). V was clipped by 0 bases and J by 6 bases; unmatched bases: 2. The CDR3 here is CATSRDTGENTIYF. The CDR3 coding sequence is TGTGCCACCAGCAGAGATACAGGGGAAAACACCATATATTTT. The full variable domain, completed using reference TRBV15 and TRBJ1-3, is DAMVIQNPRYQVTQFGKPVTLSCSQTLNHNVMYWYQQKSSQAPKLLFHYYDKDFNNEADTPDNFQSRRPNTSFCFLDIRSPGLGDTAMYLCATSRDTGENTIYFGEGSWLTVV.

This clone was seen once. V and J are TRBV6-6 and TRBJ2-3, with 9 bases that match TRBD2. The CDR3 runs 13 residues. Germline-derived CDR1 and CDR2 are MNHNY and SVGAGI (reference sequence). V trimming: 8 bases; J trimming: 2 bases; junction bases outside the gene matches: 2. CDR3 nucleotides: TGTGCCAGCTGCGGGGGGGCCACAGATACGCAGTATTTT. It encodes CASCGGATDTQYF.

The chain is built from TRBV27 and TRBJ2-3; 13 nucleotides match TRBD2. Germline CDR1 and CDR2: MNHEY and SMNVEV (reference sequence). V lost 3 bases, J lost 2 bases, and 2 bases stayed unmatched. The CDR3 is made up of 16 amino acids. The CDR3: CASSFGLAGVTDTQYF. The CDR3 DNA follows: TGTGCCAGCAGTTTCGGACTAGCGGGGGTCACAGATACGCAGTATTTT.

The gene calls are TRBV14 and TRBJ1-6, with D perhaps TRBD1 (5 bases). CDR1 is SGHDN and CDR2 is FVKESK in the germline V gene. The CDR3 is 17 amino acids. Trimming shortened V by 3 bases and J by 0 bases, and 12 bases separated the two germline ends. The CDR3 here is CASSQGLRSSYNSPLHF. The DNA of the CDR3 is TGTGCCAGCAGCCAGGGACTTCGGAGCTCCTATAATTCACCCCTCCACTTT. Full variable domain (missing parts from reference TRBV14 and TRBJ1-6): EAGVTQFPSHSVIEKGQTVTLRCDPISGHDNLYWYRRVMGKEIKFLLHFVKESKQDESGMPNNRFLAERTGGTYSTLKVQPAELEDSGVYFCASSQGLRSSYNSPLHFGNGTRLTVT.

The chain recombines TRBV9 with TRBJ1-6, with 8 bases lining up with TRBD1. This CDR3 is 15 amino acids long. Trimming cost V 3 bases and J 9 bases; bases outside gene matches: 8. CDR1 is SGDLS, CDR2 YYNGEE, per germline. CDR3 sequence (DNA): TGTGCCAGCAGCGCTGGACAGGGAAGAAGTTCACCCCTCCACTTT. This translates into CASSAGQGRSSPLHF.

This clone was observed a few times. V and J are TRBV3-1 (or the pseudogene TRBV3-2) and TRBJ1-2; 8 bases fit TRBD1. The CDR3 is made up of 13 amino acids. With 4 bases clipped from V and 5 bases from J, the junction kept 3 bases outside the gene matches. Per the germline V gene, CDR1 is LGHDT and CDR2 is YNNKEL (reference sequence). Written as DNA, the CDR3 is TGTGCCAGCAGCCCGCGACAGGGGTATGGCTACACCTTC. Encoded protein: CASSPRQGYGYTF.

The chain employs TRBV6-5 and TRBJ1-1; D call uncertain. Germline V CDR1 and CDR2: MNHEY, SVGAGI. The CDR3 spans 11 residues. V was clipped by 8 bases and J by 4 bases, with 8 bases between them. Here the CDR3 reads CASGRGTEAFF. DNA of the CDR3: TGTGCCAGCGGCCGGGGCACTGAAGCTTTCTTT.

V usage is TRBV6-5 and J usage is TRBJ1-1; no reliable D call. The CDR3 has 15 residues. Trimming removed 2 bases at V and 1 base at J, with 11 bases between. The germline V gene encodes CDR1 MNHEY and CDR2 SVGAGI. CDR3 loop: CASSYVSGPNTEAFF. In DNA form, the CDR3 reads TGTGCCAGCAGTTACGTTTCCGGACCGAACACTGAAGCTTTCTTT.

The rearrangement links TRBV6-5 to TRBJ2-1, with 11 bases identical to TRBD2. CDR1 and CDR2 (germline): MNHEY, SVGAGI. CDR3 length: 15 residues. The V segment lost 0 bases and the J segment 8 bases; nucleotides outside the gene matches: 3. The CDR3 protein is CASSYSSGGAHEQFF. The CDR3 DNA reads TGTGCCAGCAGTTACTCTAGCGGGGGGGCGCATGAGCAGTTCTTC.

The chain's CDR3 is CASSASTGGTEAFF. The CDR3 DNA reads as TGTGCCAGCAGCGCTTCTACAGGGGGCACTGAAGCTTTCTTT. This chain connects TRBV9 to TRBJ1-1; 8 nucleotides agree with TRBD1. The CDR3 sequence is 14 residues long. V trimming: 3 bases; J trimming: 4 bases; junction bases outside the gene matches: 5. Germline V CDR1 and CDR2: SGDLS, YYNGEE.

This clone was found once. The chain combines TRBV24-1 with TRBJ2-3; D is ambiguous. Trimming pared 4 bases from V and 6 bases from J, leaving 10 bases between. The CDR3 loop spans 13 amino acids. Germline CDR1 reads KGHDR; CDR2 reads SFDVKD. The CDR3 region is CATSDDLGDTQYF. The CDR3 DNA sequence: TGTGCCACCAGTGACGATCTGGGGGATACGCAGTATTTT.

The chain joins TRBV5-5 to TRBJ1-6; 8 bases map to TRBD1. CDR1 SGHKS and CDR2 YYEKEE come from the germline V gene (reference sequence). CDR3 length equals 16 residues. With 4 bases clipped from V and 0 bases from J, the junction kept 3 bases outside the gene matches. CDR3 bases: TGTGCCAGCAGCCGGACAGGGAGCTCCTATAATTCACCCCTCCACTTT. Residues: CASSRTGSSYNSPLHF.

This clone was recorded only once. The V and J genes are TRBV5-1 and TRBJ1-6, with TRBD1 as a possible D gene (6 bases). The V gene's germline CDR1 is SGHRS and CDR2 YFSETQ. This CDR3 region has 15 residues. V was cut by 0 bases and J by 8 bases, with 12 bases left in between. The CDR3 region is CASSLEAGADSPLHF. The CDR3 coding sequence is TGCGCCAGCAGCTTGGAGGCAGGGGCGGATTCACCCCTCCACTTT. The variable domain in full, completed from reference TRBV5-1 and TRBJ1-6, reads KAGVTQTPRYLIKTRGQQVTLSCSPISGHRSVSWYQQTPGQGLQFLFEYFSETQRNKGNFPGRFSGRQFSNSRSEMNVSTLELGDSALYLCASSLEAGADSPLHFGNGTRLTVT.

The chain combines TRBV2 with TRBJ1-6, with a possible D match to TRBD1 (5 bases). V gave up 6 bases and J gave up 7 bases, with 19 bases separating them. CDR1 and CDR2 from the germline V gene are SNHLY and FYNNEI. The CDR3 loop spans 16 amino acids. CDR3 DNA sequence: TGTGCCAGCAGGGACCCTAGGGACCTATGGAATTCACCCCTCCACTTT. Its protein is CASRDPRDLWNSPLHF.

This clone was found a few times. The chain couples TRBV5-1 to TRBJ2-7; the match to TRBD1 covers 9 bases. The germline V gene encodes CDR1 SGHRS and CDR2 YFSETQ. Trimming removed 4 bases from V and 5 bases from J; junction bases left unmatched: 4. The CDR3 loop spans 13 amino acids. The CDR3, as DNA: TGCGCCAGCAGCCTACGACAGGGGGACGAGCAGTACTTC. Translation gives CASSLRQGDEQYF. Together with reference TRBV5-1 and TRBJ2-7, the CDR3 gives the full variable domain: KAGVTQTPRYLIKTRGQQVTLSCSPISGHRSVSWYQQTPGQGLQFLFEYFSETQRNKGNFPGRFSGRQFSNSRSEMNVSTLELGDSALYLCASSLRQGDEQYFGPGTRLTVT.